The 4 T cell receptor beta chains below all came from one sample that was sequenced in a study of blood T cell repertoires in COVID-19. Libraries were prepared by immunoSEQ multiplex PCR; TCRdb keeps only in-frame clonotypes and omits some of them. The data show fewer than 250,000 clones, about four fifths seen once. Sample: PBMCs or T cells enriched from blood (not recorded which). The receptors shown here come from a woman aged 25 to 45 who had recovered from COVID-19.

About this clone: At one of its ends the junction is not consistent with the germline gene, which may arise from a read error. The V and J genes are TRBV19 and TRBJ1-6; tentative D call: TRBD1 (6 bases). Germline CDR1 reads LNHDA; CDR2 reads SQIVND (reference sequence). CDR3 length: 16 residues. CDR3 sequence reads: CASSAGQLNNKSPLHF. The CDR3 bases are TGTGCCAGTAGTGCAGGACAGCTGAATAATAAGTCACCCCTCCACTTT.

The chain is built from TRBV2 and TRBJ1-1; perhaps TRBD1 as D (6 bases). Looked up from germline, CDR1 is SNHLY and CDR2 is FYNNEI. Between the trimmed V and J ends, which lost 5 bases and 0 bases, there was a span of 10 bases. This CDR3 is 14 amino acids long. DNA of the CDR3: TGTGCCAGCAGTCGGACAGCTTTGAACACTGAAGCTTTCTTT. Protein sequence: CASSRTALNTEAFF.

The chain employs TRBV10-3 and TRBJ2-6; TRBD1 aligns across 7 bases. J gave up 0 bases and V 4 bases, and 6 bases lay outside the gene matches. The CDR3 consists of 17 residues. The germline CDR1 and CDR2 sequences are ENHRY and SYGVKD. CDR3 in DNA: TGTGCCATCAGTGCCACAGGGGCGAGCTCTGGGGCCAACGTCCTGACTTTC. As protein: CAISATGASSGANVLTF.

This clone was picked up a small number of times. The CDR3 reads CASSLWGPREQYV. The CDR3 nucleotides are TGTGCCAGCAGCTTATGGGGCCCCCGCGAGCAGTACGTC. This chain links TRBV5-5 with TRBJ2-7, with D tentatively TRBD1 (5 bases). The germline gives CDR1 SGHKS, CDR2 YYEKEE (reference sequence). The CDR3 runs to 13 residues. Trimming shortened V by 2 bases and J by 6 bases, and 12 bases separated the two germline ends.